This T cell receptor beta chain was captured by sequencing in a study of shared clonotypes between healthy human individuals. Points from the study as a whole: Naive subsets typically showed greater estimated richness than memory subsets.

CD4+ cells yielded CD45RA+ naive and CD45RA-negative memory subsets. This CDR3 is built from 16 residues. V lost 1 base, J lost 6 bases, and 7 bases stayed unmatched. The V gene's germline CDR1 is SEHNR and CDR2 FQNEAQ (reference sequence). A note on this clone: The antigen remains undetermined.

Method: immunoSEQ multiplex PCR; TCRdb's copy keeps in-frame clones and lacks some. Among some 2,500,000 clones listed, less than 95% were seen once. The sequencing sample was made of naive CD4+ T cells from PBMCs. The subset here: CD45RA+ positively selected. The chain couples TRBV7-9 to TRBJ2-2; 8 bases line up with TRBD1. The sequence came from a man in his late teens or twenties in good health. Some clones in this sample may be carry-over from other donors' samples. DNA for the CDR3: TGTGCCAGCAGCTTAGATCCAGGGGGCGCTTCCGGGGAGCTGTTTTTT. It is translated as CASSLDPGGASGELFF.